This is a list of T cell receptor beta chains from one sample in a study of T cell repertoires in ileal Crohn's disease. Clones were sequenced by immunoSEQ multiplex PCR, and TCRdb holds only the in-frame ones, with some missing. The sample holds 55,000 to 65,000 clones, 70% to 90% seen once. Sample: ileal tissue. The receptors were sampled from an adult with Crohn's disease. The CDR3 runs from the conserved cysteine through the conserved F or W. The D gene is left open where the match is weak. Clone size, where shown, is once, few, many, or a class for clones that have expanded.

size,V,D,J,length,CDR3,DNA
NA,TRBV7-9,TRBD1,TRBJ1-1,14,CASSFDREDTEAFF,TGTGCCAGCAGCTTCGACAGGGAAGACACTGAAGCTTTCTTT
NA,TRBV7-2,NA,TRBJ2-1,15,CASSSGAVAYNEQFF,TGTGCCAGCAGCTCAGGGGCGGTAGCCTACAATGAGCAGTTCTTC
once,TRBV7-9,NA,TRBJ1-1,16,CASSLVLGVSSTEAFF,TGTGCCAGCAGCTTAGTCCTAGGCGTTTCGAGCACTGAAGCTTTCTTT
NA,TRBV28,NA,TRBJ2-2,14,CASQVSTNTGELFF,TGTGCCAGCCAGGTGTCCACGAACACCGGGGAGCTGTTTTTT
NA,TRBV2,NA,TRBJ2-5,15,CASSVVEGAGKTQYF,TGTGCCAGCAGTGTGGTTGAGGGAGCCGGAAAGACCCAGTACTTC
NA,TRBV19,TRBD2,TRBJ2-3,16,CASSMGASGRTDTQYF,TGTGCCAGTAGTATGGGGGCTAGCGGGAGGACAGATACGCAGTATTTT
NA,TRBV6-5,NA,TRBJ1-2,13,CASSRAQGYGYTF,TGTGCCAGCAGTCGCGCACAGGGCTATGGCTACACCTTC
NA,TRBV28,TRBD1,TRBJ2-1,12,CASSTGVGEQFF,TGTGCCAGCAGTACAGGGGTAGGTGAGCAGTTCTTC
NA,TRBV7-9,NA,TRBJ2-7,14,CASSLAPRPSEQYF,TGTGCCAGCAGCTTAGCCCCCAGGCCCAGCGAGCAGTACTTC
NA,TRBV5-6,NA,TRBJ1-5,15,CASSLTGVSNQPQHF,TGTGCCAGCAGCTTGACAGGCGTCAGCAATCAGCCCCAGCATTTT
NA,TRBV9,TRBD2,TRBJ2-1,14,CASSVGTSTDEQFF,TGTGCCAGCAGCGTCGGGACTAGCACGGATGAGCAGTTCTTC
NA,TRBV5-1,TRBD1,TRBJ2-6,16,CASSREQGTGANVLTF,TGCGCCAGCAGCAGGGAACAGGGGACCGGGGCCAACGTCCTGACTTTC
NA,TRBV6-1,NA,TRBJ1-5,16,CASSEEGGIGNQPQHF,TGTGCCAGCAGTGAAGAAGGAGGGATCGGCAATCAGCCCCAGCATTTT
NA,TRBV5-1,TRBD1,TRBJ1-1,13,CASSTGGYTEAFF,TGCGCCAGCAGTACAGGGGGCTACACTGAAGCTTTCTTT
NA,TRBV27,NA,TRBJ1-6,15,CASSLGSILDSPLHF,TGTGCCAGCAGTTTGGGGAGCATCCTGGACTCACCCCTCCACTTT
few,TRBV14,NA,TRBJ1-6,13,CASSQEAGSPLHF,TGTGCCAGCAGCCAAGAAGCCGGTTCACCCCTCCACTTT
NA,TRBV14,NA,TRBJ2-3,13,CASSPRLADTQYF,TGTGCCAGCAGCCCCCGACTAGCAGATACGCAGTATTTT
NA,TRBV5-1,TRBD1,TRBJ1-3,17,CASSLKDRVEKENTIYF,TGCGCCAGCAGCTTAAAGGACAGGGTGGAAAAGGAAAACACCATATATTTT